The 2 T cell receptor beta chains below come from one sample, sequenced in a study of blood T cell repertoires in COVID-19. This table comes from immunoSEQ multiplex PCR, and its TCRdb copy is limited to in-frame clones, with some not included. The profile shows about 200,000 clones, 70% to 90% of them singletons. The source material was peripheral blood. The receptors stem from a woman aged 80 or over with acute or convalescent COVID-19.

The chain links TRBV6-2 or TRBV6-3 to TRBJ2-7; TRBD2 aligns across 14 bases. The germline V gene encodes CDR1 MNHEY and CDR2 SVGEGT. The CDR3 has 14 amino acids. With 5 bases clipped from V and 12 bases from J, the junction kept 9 bases outside the gene matches. The DNA for the CDR3 is TGTGCCAGCAGTCTAAACCCCGGGACTAGCGGGAGGTACTTC. Translated: CASSLNPGTSGRYF.

This clone was detected once. The V gene is TRBV5-1, the J gene TRBJ2-2, with TRBD2 matching over 7 bases. CDR3 length: 16 amino acids. Per germline, CDR1 SGHRS and CDR2 YFSETQ. J was trimmed by 2 bases and V by 1 base; bases with no gene match: 5. The CDR3 DNA follows: TGCGCCAGCAGCTTGCGTTCTAGCGGTAACACCGGGGAGCTGTTTTTT. This translates into CASSLRSSGNTGELFF.